This TCR beta chain was sequenced in a study of T cells in localized non-small cell lung cancer. Data came from immunoSEQ multiplex PCR; TCRdb stores just in-frame clones and leaves some out. The data contain 2,500 to 3,000 clones, almost 30% of them singletons. Findings of the study overall: Appearing in adjacent lung were a median around 60 of the top 100 tumor clones. Because researchers sequenced only one region of the tumor, heterogeneity is still possible.

Germline CDR1 is SQVTM and CDR2 is ANQGSEA. This CDR3 has 12 residues. Trimming stripped 7 bases from V and 6 bases from J, with 13 bases between. This clone was seen a handful of times. The antigen is undetermined. The chain recombines TRBV29-1 with TRBJ2-1; D may be TRBD1 or TRBD2 (5 bases each). Sequenced material: lung tumor tissue, taken before any cancer treatment. The TCR sequence derives from a woman aged 35-70 years with stage III lung adenocarcinoma. The DNA for the CDR3 is TGCAGCGCCCAGAAGGGGAGCAATGAGCAGTTCTTC. Translated, it gives CSAQKGSNEQFF.